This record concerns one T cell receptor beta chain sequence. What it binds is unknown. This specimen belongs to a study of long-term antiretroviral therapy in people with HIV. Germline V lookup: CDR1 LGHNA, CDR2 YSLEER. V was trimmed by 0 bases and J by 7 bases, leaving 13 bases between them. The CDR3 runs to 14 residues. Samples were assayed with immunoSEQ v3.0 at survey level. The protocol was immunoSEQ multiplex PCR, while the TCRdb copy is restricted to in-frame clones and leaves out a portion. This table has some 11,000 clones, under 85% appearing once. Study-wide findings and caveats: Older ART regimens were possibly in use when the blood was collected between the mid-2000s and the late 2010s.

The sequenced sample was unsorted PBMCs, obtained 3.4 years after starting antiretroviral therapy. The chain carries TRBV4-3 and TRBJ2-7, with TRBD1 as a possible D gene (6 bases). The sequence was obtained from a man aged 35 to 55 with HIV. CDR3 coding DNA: TGCGCCAGCAGCCAAGAAAAACAGGGTAGGGAGCAGTACTTC. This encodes CASSQEKQGREQYF.